Sequencing of this T cell receptor beta chain was carried out in a study of shared clonotypes between healthy human individuals. The overall study: Participating donors consisted of two women and a few men aged 18 to 49.

CDR1 SGHRS and CDR2 YFSETQ come from the germline V gene. The length of the CDR3 is 16 residues. With 1 base removed from V and 0 bases from J, the gap between germline ends came to 11 bases. Original processing methods: Sequence data from immunoSEQ were junction-only and lacked quality scores; consequently, filtering differed. This table comes from immunoSEQ multiplex PCR, and its TCRdb copy is limited to in-frame clones, with some not included. That table is the source of V, J and clone size, and D and trimming were worked out from the DNA. The data contain about 700,000 clones, roughly 70% of them seen just once; the ten biggest clones take up 1.7%.

This TCR derives from a woman in her 30s in good health. Input material: memory CD4+ T cells sorted from blood. As for subset: CD45RA-negative fraction. The chain links TRBV5-1 to TRBJ1-5, with D perhaps TRBD1 (5 bases). The CDR3 region is CASSLNGAYSNQPQHF. CDR3 DNA: TGCGCCAGCAGCTTGAACGGGGCTTATAGCAATCAGCCCCAGCATTTT.